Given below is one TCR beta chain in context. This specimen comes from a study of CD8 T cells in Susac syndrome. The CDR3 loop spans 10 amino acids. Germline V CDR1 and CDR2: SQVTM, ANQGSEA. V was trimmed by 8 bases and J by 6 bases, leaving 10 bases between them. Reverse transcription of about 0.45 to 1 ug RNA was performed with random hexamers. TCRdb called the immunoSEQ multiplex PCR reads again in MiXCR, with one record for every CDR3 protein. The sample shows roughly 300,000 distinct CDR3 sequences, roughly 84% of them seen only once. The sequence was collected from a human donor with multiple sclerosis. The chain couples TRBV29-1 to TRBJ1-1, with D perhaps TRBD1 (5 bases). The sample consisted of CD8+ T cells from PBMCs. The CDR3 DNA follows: TGCAGCAGTGGGGGTTCTGAAGCTTTCTTT. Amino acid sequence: CSSGGSEAFF.